Listed below are T cell receptor beta chains from one sample, sequenced in a study of T cell changes during pregnancy in multiple sclerosis. Method: immunoSEQ multiplex PCR; TCRdb's copy keeps in-frame clones and lacks some. In the table there are 100,000 to 110,000 clones, about 90% of which are singletons. The source material was peripheral blood, sampled after pregnancy. The source is a female donor with multiple sclerosis, enrolled in a pregnancy study. Both conserved end residues are part of each CDR3. The D gene is left open where the match is weak. Size is omitted from some rows. Given values are once, few, many or a class for expanded clones.

V gene	J gene	clone size	D gene	CDR3 protein	CDR3 DNA
TRBV7-9	TRBJ2-2	NA	NA	CASSPLQDTGELFF	TGTGCCAGCAGCCCCCTTCAGGACACCGGGGAGCTGTTTTTT
TRBV2	TRBJ1-5	NA	TRBD1	CASSDGQEGGGNQPQHF	TGTGCCAGCAGTGACGGCCAAGAAGGGGGCGGCAATCAGCCCCAGCATTTT
TRBV13	TRBJ2-1	NA	TRBD2	CASSLRGSRRGNEQFF	TGTGCCAGCAGCTTAAGGGGATCGCGGCGGGGGAATGAGCAGTTCTTC
TRBV4-1	TRBJ1-5	NA	TRBD1	CASSHPTGDQPQHF	TGCGCCAGCAGCCACCCGACAGGGGATCAGCCCCAGCATTTT
TRBV2	TRBJ1-2	NA	NA	CASSATSTNYGYTF	TGTGCCAGCAGTGCCACGAGCACTAATTATGGCTACACCTTC
TRBV5-4	TRBJ2-5	NA	NA	CASSFSGTQHGETQYF	TGTGCCAGCAGCTTCTCCGGGACACAGCACGGTGAGACCCAGTACTTC
TRBV28	TRBJ1-1	NA	TRBD1	CASVTDRGTEAFF	TGTGCCAGCGTTACGGACAGGGGGACTGAAGCTTTCTTT
TRBV9	TRBJ1-5	NA	NA	CASSPGGMSNQPQHF	TGTGCCAGCAGCCCCGGGGGGATGAGCAATCAGCCCCAGCATTTT
TRBV11-1	TRBJ2-1	NA	TRBD2	CASSRTSGADEQFF	TGTGCCAGCAGCCGGACTAGCGGGGCCGATGAGCAGTTCTTC
TRBV13	TRBJ1-1	NA	TRBD1	CASSINRGPNTEAFF	TGTGCCAGCAGCATAAACAGGGGACCGAACACTGAAGCTTTCTTT
TRBV28	TRBJ2-3	NA	TRBD2	CASSFLAGTDTQYF	TGTGCCAGCAGTTTTCTAGCGGGCACAGATACGCAGTATTTT
TRBV7-6	TRBJ2-7	NA	TRBD1	CASRGQGSYEQYF	TGTGCCAGCAGAGGACAGGGATCGTACGAGCAGTACTTC
TRBV27	TRBJ1-2	NA	NA	CASSLSQGHGYTF	TGTGCCAGCAGCCTGAGTCAGGGGCATGGCTACACCTTC
TRBV7-3	TRBJ2-3	NA	TRBD2	CASSPLAGGPGTDTQYF	TGTGCCAGCAGCCCGCTAGCGGGAGGGCCAGGCACAGATACGCAGTATTTT
TRBV2	TRBJ1-2	once	NA	CASSELLNYGYTF	TGTGCCAGCAGTGAACTCCTTAACTATGGCTACACCTTC
TRBV9	TRBJ2-6	NA	NA	CASSVLSGANVLTF	TGTGCCAGCAGCGTACTATCTGGGGCCAACGTCCTGACTTTC
TRBV18	TRBJ1-1	NA	NA	CASSSVDITNTEAFF	TGTGCCAGCTCCTCAGTAGACATTACGAACACTGAAGCTTTCTTT
TRBV28	TRBJ1-6	NA	TRBD1	CASSSRQGLSYNSPLHF	TGTGCCAGCAGTTCCCGACAGGGCCTCTCCTATAATTCACCCCTCCACTTT
TRBV18	TRBJ1-4	NA	TRBD1	CASATGTGGEKLFF	TGTGCCAGCGCCACCGGGACAGGGGGTGAAAAACTGTTTTTT
TRBV9	TRBJ1-6	once	NA	CASSVWERNSPLHF	TGTGCCAGCAGCGTATGGGAGCGCAATTCACCCCTCCACTTT
TRBV28	TRBJ2-5	once	NA	CASSFRLQETQYF	TGTGCCAGCAGTTTCAGGCTGCAAGAGACCCAGTACTTC
TRBV6-5	TRBJ2-5	NA	TRBD1	CASSGTGGETQYF	TGTGCCAGCAGTGGGACAGGGGGAGAGACCCAGTACTTC
TRBV30	TRBJ1-1	NA	NA	CAWESGEDEAFF	TGTGCCTGGGAGTCGGGGGAGGATGAAGCTTTCTTT
TRBV7-8	TRBJ2-3	NA	TRBD2	CASSLVTSGRFPDTQYF	TGTGCCAGCAGCTTAGTTACTAGCGGGAGATTTCCAGATACGCAGTATTTT
TRBV6-5	TRBJ2-7	NA	NA	CASSYSGPQGPFTF	TGTGCCAGCAGTTACTCGGGTCCCCAGGGGCCCTTTACGTTC
TRBV5-1	TRBJ2-1	NA	TRBD2	CASSLARGVAYNEQFF	TGCGCCAGCAGCTTGGCTCGGGGGGTTGCCTACAATGAGCAGTTCTTC
TRBV7-6	TRBJ2-1	NA	NA	CASSLSHTYNEQFF	TGTGCCAGCAGCTTGTCCCATACTTACAATGAGCAGTTCTTC
TRBV11-2	TRBJ2-5	NA	TRBD1	CASSWDRGQETQYF	TGTGCCAGCAGCTGGGACAGGGGACAAGAGACCCAGTACTTC
TRBV7-9	TRBJ1-1	NA	NA	CASSLQGYGEAFF	TGTGCCAGCAGCTTACAGGGCTATGGTGAAGCTTTCTTT
TRBV7-7	TRBJ2-5	NA	NA	CASSFTGESGTQYF	TGTGCTAGCAGCTTCACAGGAGAGTCAGGGACCCAGTACTTC
TRBV5-5	TRBJ2-3	NA	TRBD2	CASSLAAGEMTSTDTQYF	TGTGCCAGCAGCTTGGCGGCGGGGGAAATGACAAGCACAGATACGCAGTATTTT
TRBV28	TRBJ2-4	NA	NA	CASSLQGYIQYF	TGTGCCAGCAGTTTACAGGGCTACATTCAGTACTTC
TRBV11-3	TRBJ2-7	NA	NA	CASSFFSYEQYF	TGTGCCAGCAGCTTCTTCTCCTACGAGCAGTACTTC
TRBV27	TRBJ2-1	NA	NA	CASSLVLSSYNEQFF	TGTGCCAGCAGTTTGGTCCTGAGCTCCTACAATGAGCAGTTCTTC
TRBV7-2	TRBJ2-1	NA	NA	CASSLVAAREDEQFF	TGTGCCAGCAGCTTAGTGGCAGCCCGGGAAGATGAGCAGTTCTTC
TRBV15	TRBJ2-3	NA	NA	CATSRVGGDTQYF	TGTGCCACCAGCAGAGTTGGAGGAGATACGCAGTATTTT
TRBV29-1	TRBJ1-4	NA	TRBD1	CSVDLGPGQGKGGLFF	TGCAGCGTTGATCTGGGTCCGGGACAGGGAAAAGGAGGGTTGTTTTTT
TRBV5-1	TRBJ2-7	NA	NA	CASSSQLKEQYF	TGCGCCAGCAGTTCCCAACTGAAAGAGCAGTACTTC
TRBV7-6	TRBJ1-5	NA	NA	CASSLEAGVYQPQHF	TGTGCCAGCAGCTTAGAGGCAGGGGTGTATCAGCCCCAGCATTTT
TRBV5-1	TRBJ1-5	NA	NA	CASSYSPGANQPQHF	TGCGCCAGCAGCTACAGTCCTGGGGCAAATCAGCCCCAGCATTTT
TRBV27	TRBJ1-6	NA	TRBD1	CASSLGDRDNSPLHF	TGTGCCAGCAGTTTGGGGGACAGGGATAATTCACCCCTCCACTTT
TRBV7-3	TRBJ2-7	few	TRBD2	CASSLAGGSYEQYF	TGTGCCAGCAGCTTAGCGGGAGGGTCCTACGAGCAGTACTTC
TRBV6-1	TRBJ2-7	NA	NA	CASSESGYYEQYF	TGTGCCAGCAGTGAATCCGGGTACTACGAGCAGTACTTC
TRBV7-2	TRBJ1-6	few	NA	CASSKGRLSSYNSPLHF	TGTGCCAGCAGCAAAGGGAGATTGAGCTCCTATAATTCACCCCTCCACTTT